Listed below are T cell receptor beta chains from one sample, sequenced in a study of cytomegalovirus exposure and HLA in healthy donors. Profiling relied on immunoSEQ multiplex PCR, and the TCRdb table lists in-frame clones only, not all of them. The sample yields more than 200,000 clones, 83% seen once. Sequences were obtained from PBMCs. These TCRs come from a girl under 18 in good health and CMV-seronegative. Both conserved end residues are part of each CDR3. D genes are given only for firm matches. Rows may omit the clone size; those that give it use once, few, many or a size class.

V gene: TRBV5-6
D gene: -
clone size: -
J gene: TRBJ1-3
CDR3 protein: CASSLWSLGNTIYF
CDR3 DNA: TGTGCCAGCAGCTTGTGGTCACTTGGAAACACCATATATTTT

V gene: TRBV4-1
D gene: -
clone size: -
J gene: TRBJ2-7
CDR3 protein: CASSQQRTVTYEQYF
CDR3 DNA: TGCGCCAGCAGCCAACAAAGGACAGTAACCTACGAGCAGTACTTC

V gene: TRBV23-1
D gene: TRBD1
clone size: -
J gene: TRBJ2-2
CDR3 protein: CASSQWTGQGVLRIDTGELFF
CDR3 DNA: TGCGCCAGCAGTCAATGGACGGGACAGGGCGTTCTAAGGATTGACACCGGGGAGCTGTTTTTT

V gene: TRBV10-3
D gene: -
clone size: -
J gene: TRBJ1-2
CDR3 protein: CAIIWTEPLLEDGYTF
CDR3 DNA: TGTGCCATCATCTGGACCGAGCCCTTACTAGAGGATGGCTACACCTTC

V gene: TRBV28
D gene: -
clone size: -
J gene: TRBJ1-4
CDR3 protein: CASRPSGGATNEKLFF
CDR3 DNA: TGTGCCAGCAGACCGTCCGGAGGGGCAACTAATGAAAAACTGTTTTTT

V gene: TRBV5-5
D gene: TRBD2
clone size: -
J gene: TRBJ2-7
CDR3 protein: CASSLAGGSSYEQYF
CDR3 DNA: TGTGCCAGCAGCTTGGCGGGAGGGTCCTCCTACGAGCAGTACTTC

V gene: TRBV7-7
D gene: TRBD1
clone size: -
J gene: TRBJ2-1
CDR3 protein: CASSGTGGKKFF
CDR3 DNA: TGTGCTAGCAGCGGGACAGGGGGCAAGAAGTTCTTC

V gene: TRBV28
D gene: -
clone size: -
J gene: TRBJ2-2
CDR3 protein: CASRMLRTLGELFF
CDR3 DNA: TGTGCCAGCAGGATGCTTCGGACACTCGGGGAGCTGTTTTTT

V gene: TRBV28
D gene: -
clone size: -
J gene: TRBJ2-1
CDR3 protein: CASSRVNEQFF
CDR3 DNA: TGTGCCAGCAGTCGGGTCAATGAGCAGTTCTTC

V gene: TRBV5-4
D gene: TRBD2
clone size: -
J gene: TRBJ2-5
CDR3 protein: CASSYPTSGRGEETQYF
CDR3 DNA: TGTGCCAGCAGCTACCCCACTAGCGGGAGGGGGGAAGAGACCCAGTACTTC

V gene: TRBV7-9
D gene: -
clone size: -
J gene: TRBJ2-5
CDR3 protein: CASSRQETQYF
CDR3 DNA: TGTGCCAGCAGCCGTCAAGAGACCCAGTACTTC

V gene: TRBV28
D gene: -
clone size: -
J gene: TRBJ1-2
CDR3 protein: CASSSSGRVGYTF
CDR3 DNA: TGTGCCAGCAGTTCTTCCGGTCGAGTTGGCTACACCTTC

V gene: TRBV5-1
D gene: TRBD1
clone size: -
J gene: TRBJ1-3
CDR3 protein: CASSSKFQGALGNTIYF
CDR3 DNA: TGCGCCAGCAGCTCCAAGTTCCAGGGGGCACTTGGAAACACCATATATTTT

V gene: TRBV9
D gene: TRBD1
clone size: -
J gene: TRBJ2-2
CDR3 protein: CASSVGGTAAGELFF
CDR3 DNA: TGTGCCAGCAGCGTAGGAGGGACAGCGGCCGGGGAGCTGTTTTTT

V gene: TRBV19
D gene: -
clone size: -
J gene: TRBJ1-2
CDR3 protein: CASSVPQFGSGYTF
CDR3 DNA: TGTGCCAGTAGTGTCCCCCAGTTCGGGTCCGGCTACACCTTC

V gene: TRBV5-1
D gene: TRBD2
clone size: once
J gene: TRBJ2-1
CDR3 protein: CASQMLAGGTNEQFF
CDR3 DNA: TGCGCCAGCCAGATGTTAGCGGGAGGTACGAATGAGCAGTTCTTC